Each of the 19 T cell receptor beta chains below was sequenced from the same sample in a study of T cell repertoires in cytomegalovirus infection. TCRdb recomputed calls from the reads with MiXCR, one row per CDR3 protein. The sample gives approximately 550,000 distinct CDR3 sequences, approximately 15% of which show up once; 20% to 30% is in the top ten. Sequenced: CD8+ T cells from PBMCs. These receptors were collected from a human donor in good health (CMV status not recorded). Some clones in this sample may be carry-over from other donors' samples.

As for this clonotype: A much more abundant neighbour one base away suggests this may be a read error. The rearrangement joins TRBV6-5 to TRBJ2-3; either TRBD1 or TRBD2 may fit D (7 bases each). CDR1 MNHEY and CDR2 SVGAGI come from the germline V gene. The V end lost 5 bases, the J end lost 5 bases, and 20 bases lay between the germline ends. This CDR3 spans 16 amino acids. CDR3 DNA sequence: TGTGCCAGCAGTCCGACTAGCAGGGGGGCGGAAGATACGCAGTATTTT. Amino acid sequence: CASSPTSRGAEDTQYF.

This sequence joins TRBV19 and TRBJ1-2; TRBD1 aligns across 10 bases. Per the germline V gene, CDR1 is LNHDA and CDR2 is SQIVND (reference sequence). The CDR3 loop spans 15 amino acids. With V trimmed by 5 bases and J by 6 bases, 9 bases remained unmatched. In DNA form, the CDR3 reads TGTGCCAGTAGTCCCAAGGACAGGGGGTATGATGGCTACACCTTC. Its protein product is CASSPKDRGYDGYTF. Drawing the rest from reference TRBV19 and TRBJ1-2, the complete variable domain is DGGITQSPKYLFRKEGQNVTLSCEQNLNHDAMYWYRQDPGQGLRLIYYSQIVNDFQKGDIAEGYSVSREKKESFPLTVTSAQKNPTAFYLCASSPKDRGYDGYTFGSGTRLTVV.

The table lists this clonotype with many counts. The chain has TRBV10-3 and TRBJ2-3; the D gene is possibly TRBD2 (6 bases). Per germline, CDR1 ENHRY and CDR2 SYGVKD. Trimming took 9 bases from V and 2 from J, leaving 15 bases between them. The CDR3 is 14 residues long. The CDR3 coding sequence is TGTGCCATAGCCGGGACTGATTCCACAGATACGCAGTATTTT. This translates into CAIAGTDSTDTQYF.

The table lists this clonotype with many counts. The rearrangement links TRBV28 to TRBJ2-1; D possibly uses TRBD1 or TRBD2 (6 bases each). The CDR3 contains 21 residues. V shed 4 bases and J shed 6 bases, with 34 bases lying between them. The germline gives CDR1 MDHEN, CDR2 SYDVKM. In nucleotides, the CDR3 is TGTGCCAGCAGTTCCACCAGGGGTGTCACCGGGGGACTCGGAACATCCAATGAGCAGTTCTTC. Its translation: CASSSTRGVTGGLGTSNEQFF.

This rearrangement joins TRBV29-1 to TRBJ2-7; TRBD2 aligns across 8 bases. CDR1 SQVTM and CDR2 ANQGSEA come from the germline V gene. The CDR3 covers 13 residues. With 6 bases clipped from V and 0 bases from J, the junction kept 4 bases outside the gene matches. CDR3 region: CSVLAGSSYEQYF. CDR3 nucleotides: TGCAGCGTGCTAGCGGGTAGCTCCTACGAGCAGTACTTC.

This chain links TRBV7-3 with TRBJ2-1, with D unclear. The CDR3 consists of 12 residues. Per the germline V gene, CDR1 is SGHTA and CDR2 is FQGTGA. Trimming shortened V by 5 bases and J by 6 bases, and 8 bases separated the two germline ends. CDR3 in DNA: TGTGCCAGCAGCGGAACAAGCAATGAGCAGTTCTTC. Amino acids: CASSGTSNEQFF.

This clonotype was counted at least ten times. V and J are TRBV4-2 and TRBJ2-3; either TRBD1 or TRBD2 may supply D (6 bases each). CDR3 size: 13 residues. Deletions cut 9 bases from V and 3 bases from J, with 13 bases between. Germline CDR1 LGHNA, CDR2 YNFKEQ. CDR3 amino acids: CASVGGQTDTQYF. The DNA of the CDR3 is TGTGCCAGTGTTGGGGGGCAAACAGATACGCAGTATTTT.

The V gene is TRBV14, the J gene TRBJ2-1; TRBD2 agrees at 9 bases. The germline CDR1 and CDR2 sequences are SGHDN and FVKESK. V shed 5 bases and J 16 bases; nucleotides not matched to a gene: 12. The CDR3 is made up of 13 amino acids. The CDR3 bases are TGTGCCAGCAGCGAGTATAGCGGGAGCGAACGATTCTTC. Translating gives CASSEYSGSERFF.

This clonotype was seen ten or more times. The V gene is TRBV7-8, the J gene TRBJ1-1; D gene uncertain. V lost 0 bases, J lost 5 bases, and 16 bases lay in between. The CDR3 totals 16 residues. Germline V gene data show CDR1 as SGHVS and CDR2 as FQNEAQ. The CDR3: CASSLALRTGGTEAFF. The CDR3 bases are TGTGCCAGCAGCTTAGCCCTCCGGACGGGAGGGACTGAAGCTTTCTTT.

The chain is built from TRBV4-1 and TRBJ1-1; a weak D match, TRBD1 (5 bases). V lost 6 bases and J 0 bases, leaving 11 bases between the germline ends. This CDR3 has 14 amino acids. Germline-derived CDR1 and CDR2 are MGHRA and YSYEKL. The CDR3 nucleotides read TGCGCCAGCAGTCAGGGCGGGTTGAACACTGAAGCTTTCTTT. It is translated as CASSQGGLNTEAFF.

This clonotype appeared a few times. This chain joins TRBV20-1 and TRBJ2-2, with D unresolved. The CDR3 runs to 11 residues. Trimming pared 7 bases from V and 9 bases from J, leaving 12 bases between. CDR1 is DFQATT, CDR2 SNEGSKA, per germline (reference sequence). For the CDR3, the DNA is TGCAGTGTGAGAGGACGCCGGGAGCTGTTTTTT. It encodes CSVRGRRELFF.

The V and J genes are TRBV14 and TRBJ1-2; weak D call: TRBD1 (5 bases). The CDR3 length is 15 residues. CDR1 and CDR2 (germline): SGHDN, FVKESK. The ends were cut back, 0 bases at V and 8 bases at J, with 16 bases in the middle. The CDR3 is CASSQDAWAGKGYTF. The CDR3 DNA reads as TGTGCCAGCAGCCAAGATGCGTGGGCAGGGAAAGGCTACACCTTC.

On this clonotype itself: The CDR3 does not close with the conserved phenylalanine or tryptophan, likely indicating a read error. This sequence joins TRBV9 and TRBJ1-2; D not certain. In germline, CDR1 is SGDLS, CDR2 YYNGEE. V was clipped by 3 bases and J by 1 base, with 13 bases between them. The CDR3 extends over 15 amino acids. The DNA for the CDR3 is TGTGCCAGCAGCGGTTCCGGGCAGTTTAACTATGGCTACACCTTA. It translates to CASSGSGQFNYGYTL.

This clonotype appeared many times. The CDR3 protein is CASSFTANAYEQYF. As DNA, the CDR3 is TGTGCCAGCAGCTTTACAGCTAACGCCTACGAGCAGTACTTC. The chain recombines TRBV5-6 with TRBJ2-7; D remains ambiguous. This CDR3 region has 14 residues. Germline V lookup: CDR1 SGHDT, CDR2 YYEEEE. V was clipped by 2 bases and J by 2 bases, with 11 bases between them.

This clonotype was seen ten or more times. The chain uses TRBV7-2 and TRBJ2-3, with D uncertain. The CDR3 is 11 residues long. CDR1 SGHTA and CDR2 FQGNSA come from the germline V gene. V was trimmed by 5 bases and J by 3 bases, leaving 3 bases between them. The CDR3 protein is CASSATDTQYF. CDR3 in DNA: TGTGCCAGCAGCGCAACAGATACGCAGTATTTT.

This clonotype has ten or more counts. This chain uses TRBV4-1 with TRBJ2-6; the D gene is possibly TRBD1 (6 bases). Germline assignment: CDR1 MGHRA and CDR2 YSYEKL. V was pared by 0 bases and J by 2 bases, with 11 bases between. The CDR3 covers 17 residues. The CDR3 DNA reads TGCGCCAGCAGCCAAGATCGCAGGGGAACTGGGGCCAACGTCCTGACTTTC. Translation gives CASSQDRRGTGANVLTF.

This clonotype was detected a few times. The CDR3 DNA reads as TGTGCCAGCAGTGACTTGGCGGGAGGCGGTAATGAGCAGTTCTTC. Amino acids: CASSDLAGGGNEQFF. The rearrangement uses TRBV6-4 and TRBJ2-1; TRBD2 aligns across 8 bases. Germline assignment: CDR1 MRHNA and CDR2 SNTAGT. This CDR3 is 15 amino acids long. V shed 1 base, J shed 7 bases, and the junction held 6 bases outside the gene matches.

The table lists this clonotype with many counts. This chain joins TRBV4-1 and TRBJ2-7; D may be TRBD1 (5 bases). This CDR3 comprises 14 residues. Germline V gives CDR1 MGHRA, CDR2 YSYEKL. V was shortened by 0 bases and J by 2 bases, with 8 bases between the two germline ends. The CDR3 DNA follows: TGCGCCAGCAGCCAAGAAACAGGACCCTACGAGCAGTACTTC. The encoded protein is CASSQETGPYEQYF.

Many counts were recorded for this clonotype. The chain uses TRBV6-5 and TRBJ2-7; no clear D. V lost 4 bases and J 2 bases, leaving 9 bases between the germline ends. This CDR3 contains 13 residues. Germline V CDR1 and CDR2: MNHEY, SVGAGI. This CDR3 reads CASSFSPTYEQYF. The CDR3, as DNA: TGTGCCAGCAGTTTTAGTCCCACCTACGAGCAGTACTTC.